This T cell receptor (beta chain) was identified in a study of human T cells and chemical hapten exposure. TCRdb re-called the RACE reads through MiXCR, storing one row per CDR3 protein. Among about 120,000 distinct CDR3 sequences listed, 12% to 15% were seen once. Time point described: patch test 1, 2 weeks after DPC sensitization. Treatment denoted: therapeutic diphenylcyclopropenone sensitization with weekly scalp DPC. To note about this clonotype: It may be a read error: a sequence one base away is much more abundant.

This receptor was obtained from a man aged 18-30 years with alopecia areata. Some clones in this sample may be carry-over from other donors' samples. The sample was whole blood, taken in connection with sensitization to the hapten diphenylcyclopropenone (DPC).

The CDR3 coding sequence is TGTGCCAGCAGTTTCAACGAGCAGAACTTC. It specifies CASSFNEQNF. The V and J genes are TRBV28 and TRBJ2-7; D remains ambiguous. Per germline, CDR1 MDHEN and CDR2 SYDVKM. This CDR3 contains 10 residues.